What follows are 8 T cell receptor beta chains derived from one specimen sequenced in a study of cytomegalovirus exposure and HLA in healthy donors. Profiling relied on immunoSEQ multiplex PCR, and the TCRdb table lists in-frame clones only, not all of them. This sample has 110,000 or so clones, with approximately 94% found just once. Sequencing was performed on PBMCs. These receptors all come from a young woman in good health and CMV-seronegative.

The chain combines TRBV11-3 with TRBJ2-3; 8 nucleotides agree with TRBD2. The CDR3 is 14 residues long. The V segment lost 6 bases and the J segment 3 bases; nucleotides outside the gene matches: 5. From germline, CDR1 is SGHNT and CDR2 YENEEA. For the CDR3, the DNA is TGTGCCAGCAGTCGGGGGGGCACGACAGATACGCAGTATTTT. This translates into CASSRGGTTDTQYF.

This chain connects TRBV5-4 to TRBJ2-7; D possibly corresponds to TRBD1 (6 bases). The CDR3 loop spans 13 amino acids. The germline gives CDR1 SGHNT, CDR2 YYREEE (reference sequence). Trimming took 4 bases from V and 5 from J, leaving 13 bases between them. CDR3 sequence reads: CASSHPDSHEQYF. CDR3 nucleotides: TGTGCCAGCAGCCATCCGGACAGTCACGAGCAGTACTTC. Combining the CDR3 with reference TRBV5-4 and TRBJ2-7 gives the whole variable domain ETGVTQSPTHLIKTRGQQVTLRCSSQSGHNTVSWYQQALGQGPQFIFQYYREEENGRGNFPPRFSGLQFPNYSSELNVNALELDDSALYLCASSHPDSHEQYFGPGTRLTVT.

The CDR3 region is CASSEEDDANEKLFF. The CDR3 coding sequence is TGTGCCAGCAGTGAGGAGGATGACGCTAATGAAAAACTGTTTTTT. The rearrangement links TRBV2 to TRBJ1-4; D not certain. Germline CDR1 and CDR2: SNHLY and FYNNEI. The CDR3 totals 15 residues. V lost 3 bases, J lost 3 bases, and 11 bases lay in between. The full variable domain, with the rest looked up from reference TRBV2 and TRBJ1-4, is EPEVTQTPSHQVTQMGQEVILRCVPISNHLYFYWYRQILGQKVEFLVSFYNNEISEKSEIFDDQFSVERPDGSNFTLKIRSTKLEDSAMYFCASSEEDDANEKLFFGSGTQLSVL.

V usage is TRBV7-2 and J usage is TRBJ1-1, with 8 bases that match TRBD1. The CDR3 has 14 residues. V trimming: 5 bases; J trimming: 5 bases; junction bases outside the gene matches: 7. The germline V gene has CDR1 SGHTA and CDR2 FQGNSA. The CDR3 DNA is TGTGCCAGCAGCATAGGACAGGGTGGTACTGAAGCTTTCTTT. Translated: CASSIGQGGTEAFF.

This clone appeared a single time. This rearrangement joins TRBV2 to TRBJ2-7; 9 bases agree with TRBD1. The CDR3 loop spans 16 amino acids. Trimming took 3 bases from V and 4 from J; bases not matched to a gene: 10. CDR1 is SNHLY, CDR2 FYNNEI, per germline. DNA of the CDR3: TGTGCCAGCAGTGACGATTGGGGGACAGGGTTTTACGAGCAGTACTTC. Protein product: CASSDDWGTGFYEQYF.

The chain recombines TRBV6-5 with TRBJ1-1; D remains ambiguous. V was shortened by 2 bases and J by 1 base, with 11 bases between the two germline ends. Germline V CDR1 and CDR2: MNHEY, SVGAGI. The CDR3 runs 15 residues. The CDR3 DNA follows: TGTGCCAGCAGTTACGTTGGGCTCTCGAACACTGAAGCTTTCTTT. Protein product: CASSYVGLSNTEAFF.

This clone has more than one count but fewer than ten. The rearrangement links TRBV6-5 to TRBJ1-2; 10 bases match TRBD1. V lost 4 bases, J lost 8 bases, and 10 bases stayed unmatched. The CDR3 covers 15 residues. Germline V lookup: CDR1 MNHEY, CDR2 SVGAGI. CDR3: CASSSGRDRGKGYTF. CDR3 bases: TGTGCCAGCAGTTCCGGACGGGACAGGGGTAAAGGCTACACCTTC.

The genes are TRBV19 and TRBJ2-7; 8 nucleotides agree with TRBD1. The CDR3 runs to 15 residues. Germline V gene sequence: CDR1 LNHDA, CDR2 SQIVND (reference sequence). V dropped 5 bases and J dropped 8; count of bases not matched to a gene: 14. CDR3 residues: CASSPHPHGQGQQYF. The CDR3 nucleotides are TGTGCCAGTAGTCCGCACCCGCACGGACAGGGCCAGCAGTACTTC. The full variable domain, with the rest looked up from reference TRBV19 and TRBJ2-7, is DGGITQSPKYLFRKEGQNVTLSCEQNLNHDAMYWYRQDPGQGLRLIYYSQIVNDFQKGDIAEGYSVSREKKESFPLTVTSAQKNPTAFYLCASSPHPHGQGQQYFGPGTRLTVT.